The 9 T cell receptor beta chains listed next were all sequenced from one sample in a study of shared clonotypes between healthy human individuals. Libraries were prepared by immunoSEQ multiplex PCR; TCRdb keeps only in-frame clonotypes and omits some of them. Of over a million clones in the sample, over 95% were seen once. What was sequenced was naive CD4+ T cells sorted from blood. Subset specified: CD45RA+ positively selected. Receptors were obtained from a man younger than 40 in good health.

Of note for this clone: An end of the junction differs from the germline gene, which may be a read error. J is TRBJ2-1 and V is TRBV30; 7 bases map to TRBD2. The CDR3 covers 16 residues. Germline V gene lookup returns CDR1 GTSNPN and CDR2 SVGIG (reference sequence). The CDR3 nucleotides read TGTGCCTGGAGAGTTAGGAGCGGGAAATCCTTCAATGAGCAGTTCTTC. It yields the protein CAWRVRSGKSFNEQFF.

This rearrangement joins TRBV7-9 to TRBJ2-2, with 7 bases that match TRBD2. J was trimmed by 8 bases and V by 5 bases; bases with no gene match: 14. Germline loops: CDR1 SEHNR, CDR2 FQNEAQ (reference sequence). CDR3 length: 16 amino acids. The CDR3 sequence is CASSPIAGAEAGELFF. CDR3 bases: TGTGCCAGCAGCCCGATAGCGGGTGCCGAGGCGGGGGAGCTGTTTTTT. Based on the CDR3 plus reference TRBV7-9 and TRBJ2-2, the full variable domain is DTGVSQNPRHKITKRGQNVTFRCDPISEHNRLYWYRQTLGQGPEFLTYFQNEAQLEKSRLLSDRFSAERPKGSFSTLEIQRTEQGDSAMYLCASSPIAGAEAGELFFGEGSRLTVL.

The chain links TRBV5-4 to TRBJ1-4, with D uncertain. Germline V CDR1 and CDR2: SGHNT, YYREEE (reference sequence). CDR3 size: 14 residues. Trimming removed 0 bases at V and 4 bases at J, with 7 bases between. The CDR3: CASSLDSLNEKLFF. The CDR3 nucleotides are TGTGCCAGCAGCTTGGACAGCCTTAATGAAAAACTGTTTTTT.

The gene calls are TRBV19 and TRBJ2-6; TRBD2 is a possible D gene (5 bases). V was trimmed by 1 base and J by 4 bases, leaving 11 bases between them. Germline V gene sequence: CDR1 LNHDA, CDR2 SQIVND (reference sequence). The CDR3 totals 16 residues. The CDR3: CASSIVRGTGANVLTF. The CDR3 coding sequence is TGTGCCAGTAGTATAGTCCGGGGTACCGGGGCCAACGTCCTGACTTTC.

The V and J genes are TRBV5-5 and TRBJ1-5; 7 nucleotides match TRBD1. Unmatched junction bases numbered 3, after V lost 0 bases and J lost 6 bases. The CDR3 sequence is 14 residues long. Looked up from germline, CDR1 is SGHKS and CDR2 is YYEKEE (reference sequence). The CDR3 DNA follows: TGTGCCAGCAGCTTGGTAGGGGGCGGTCAGCCCCAGCATTTT. Amino acids: CASSLVGGGQPQHF. Full variable domain (rest looked up from reference TRBV5-5 and TRBJ1-5): DAGVTQSPTHLIKTRGQQVTLRCSPISGHKSVSWYQQVLGQGPQFIFQYYEKEERGRGNFPDRFSARQFPNYSSELNVNALLLGDSALYLCASSLVGGGQPQHFGDGTRLSIL.

The chain employs TRBV15 and TRBJ2-1; D is unclear. Per the germline V gene, CDR1 is LNHNV and CDR2 is YYDKDF (reference sequence). Trimming took 1 base from V and 7 from J, leaving 8 bases between them. CDR3 size: 13 residues. The DNA of the CDR3 is TGTGCCACCAGCAGAGGGGCGGAAAATGAGCAGTTCTTC. Protein product: CATSRGAENEQFF.

The chain has TRBV2 and TRBJ2-7, with 9 bases fitting TRBD2. This CDR3 is built from 15 residues. V shed 0 bases and J 4 bases; nucleotides not matched to a gene: 4. The germline gives CDR1 SNHLY, CDR2 FYNNEI. CDR3 sequence (DNA): TGTGCCAGCAGTGAAGCGCGGGAGGGAAGGTACGAGCAGTACTTC. Its protein product is CASSEAREGRYEQYF.

This rearrangement joins TRBV6-5 to TRBJ1-4; weak D call: TRBD1 (5 bases). Germline CDR1 and CDR2: MNHEY and SVGAGI. V dropped 6 bases and J dropped 7 bases, with 18 bases sitting between them. This CDR3 has 15 amino acids. DNA of the CDR3: TGTGCCAGCAGATCGACCGGGACGAAGAGTGAAAAACTGTTTTTT. Protein sequence: CASRSTGTKSEKLFF.

The chain employs TRBV29-1 and TRBJ2-7; the D gene is possibly TRBD1 (5 bases). Germline V lookup: CDR1 SQVTM, CDR2 ANQGSEA. The V and J ends lost 6 bases and 2 bases respectively, with 17 bases between them. This CDR3 contains 14 residues. DNA of the CDR3: TGCAGCGTCCAGTCCGGGCAGGGAACCTACGAGCAGTACTTC. Translation gives CSVQSGQGTYEQYF.